These 14 T cell receptor beta chains originate from one sample sequenced in a study of T cells after yellow fever vaccination. TCRdb re-analysed the 5' RACE reads in MiXCR, keeping a single row per CDR3 protein. Here the sample spans hundreds of thousands of distinct CDR3 sequences, around 3.6% being singletons. The sequencing here drew on PBMCs, taken on the day of the yellow fever booster vaccination. The receptors originated from a young man who received the YFV17D yellow fever vaccine.

This clonotype showed up just a few times. The chain recombines TRBV4-3 with TRBJ2-1; D gene ambiguous. Germline loops: CDR1 LGHNA, CDR2 YSLEER. The CDR3 totals 15 residues. Trimming removed 0 bases at V and 0 bases at J, with 6 bases between. For the CDR3, the DNA is TGCGCCAGCAGCCAAGACATAGGCTCCTACAATGAGCAGTTCTTC. Protein product: CASSQDIGSYNEQFF.

This clonotype was seen many times. The chain has TRBV5-4 and TRBJ2-5; TRBD1 aligns across 7 bases. Losses at the gene ends were 4 bases for V and 5 bases for J; bases not matched to a gene: 8. The CDR3 sequence is 14 residues long. Germline-derived CDR1 and CDR2 are SGHNT and YYREEE (reference sequence). The DNA of the CDR3 is TGTGCCAGCAGCCCTACAGGGGCCCTTGAGACCCAGTACTTC. This gives the protein CASSPTGALETQYF.

CDR3 in DNA: TGCAGCGTTGAAGGGGACAGGGCCACAGATACGCAGTATTTT. This gives the protein CSVEGDRATDTQYF. This chain uses TRBV29-1 with TRBJ2-3; 9 bases are shared with TRBD1. The CDR3 has 14 amino acids. Germline CDR1 SQVTM, CDR2 ANQGSEA. V dropped 1 base and J dropped 2; count of bases not matched to a gene: 1.

V and J are TRBV20-1 and TRBJ2-3; perhaps TRBD1 as D (5 bases). V was clipped by 6 bases and J by 0 bases, with 13 bases between them. Germline lookup yields CDR1 DFQATT and CDR2 SNEGSKA (reference sequence). The CDR3 consists of 14 residues. The CDR3 coding sequence is TGCAGTGCGGGAAGACAGTACAGCACAGATACGCAGTATTTT. This translates into CSAGRQYSTDTQYF.

This clonotype appeared many times. The chain links TRBV4-3 to TRBJ1-1; D unclear. V shed 4 bases and J shed 3 bases, with 9 bases lying between them. Looked up from germline, CDR1 is LGHNA and CDR2 is YSLEER. There are 13 residues in the CDR3. The CDR3 spells CASSRRTDTEAFF. DNA of the CDR3: TGCGCCAGCAGCCGCCGAACCGACACTGAAGCTTTCTTT.

Many counts were recorded for this clonotype. The chain is built from TRBV25-1 and TRBJ2-3; 8 nucleotides align to TRBD2. Per the germline V gene, CDR1 is MGHDK and CDR2 is SYGVNS. After removal of 4 bases from V and 6 bases from J, the junction contained 12 bases not matched to a gene. The CDR3 sequence is 16 residues long. The CDR3: CASSGGSGVRFDTQYF. For the CDR3, the DNA is TGTGCCAGCAGTGGAGGTAGCGGGGTTAGGTTCGATACGCAGTATTTT. Full variable domain (rest looked up from reference TRBV25-1 and TRBJ2-3): EADIYQTPRYLVIGTGKKITLECSQTMGHDKMYWYQQDPGMELHLIHYSYGVNSTEKGDLSSESTVSRIRTEHFPLTLESARPSHTSQYLCASSGGSGVRFDTQYFGPGTRLTVL.

This clonotype was observed many times. V usage is TRBV7-8 and J usage is TRBJ2-3; TRBD1 aligns across 7 bases. Trimming removed 7 bases from V and 3 bases from J; junction bases left unmatched: 13. CDR1 is SGHVS and CDR2 is FQNEAQ in the germline V gene. The CDR3 is 16 residues long. As DNA, the CDR3 is TGTGCCAGCACCTCAGTGGAGGCCAGGGGGACAGATACGCAGTATTTT. It is translated as CASTSVEARGTDTQYF.

This clonotype turned up a few times. This rearrangement joins TRBV12-3 or TRBV12-4 to TRBJ1-1; D perhaps matches TRBD1 (6 bases). V was trimmed by 6 bases and J by 3 bases, leaving 17 bases between them. The CDR3 contains 15 residues. CDR3 residues: CASRNWGLGDTEAFF. CDR3 nucleotide sequence: TGTGCCAGCAGGAACTGGGGGCTTGGGGACACTGAAGCTTTCTTT.

This clonotype was observed a few times. The CDR3 sequence is CAITPRDREVTGELFF. The CDR3 DNA reads as TGTGCCATCACCCCACGGGACAGGGAGGTTACCGGGGAGCTGTTTTTT. This chain joins TRBV10-3 and TRBJ2-2, with TRBD1 matching 9 bases. Germline lookup yields CDR1 ENHRY and CDR2 SYGVKD. The CDR3 has 16 amino acids. With V trimmed by 7 bases and J by 5 bases, 11 bases remained unmatched.

This clonotype was found a few times. The chain combines TRBV9 with TRBJ2-5; D may be TRBD1 (5 bases). The V and J ends lost 3 bases and 2 bases respectively, with 11 bases between them. Germline V gives CDR1 SGDLS, CDR2 YYNGEE. CDR3 length: 14 amino acids. The chain's CDR3 is CASSGRGWQETQYF. CDR3 sequence (DNA): TGTGCCAGCAGCGGAAGGGGTTGGCAAGAGACCCAGTACTTC.

This clonotype was observed at least ten times. V usage is TRBV5-6 and J usage is TRBJ1-2; tentative D call: TRBD1 (5 bases). CDR1 is SGHDT, CDR2 YYEEEE, per germline. The V end lost 6 bases, the J end lost 5 bases, and 17 bases lay between the germline ends. The CDR3 runs 14 residues. The CDR3 DNA is TGTGCCAGCACCAAAAACCTAGGGGTGTATGGCTACACCTTC. Translation: CASTKNLGVYGYTF.

In this sample, this clonotype turned up many times. The chain has TRBV6-5 and TRBJ2-2, with TRBD1 matching over 8 bases. This CDR3 has 15 amino acids. V shed 7 bases, J shed 0 bases, and the junction held 4 bases outside the gene matches. CDR1 MNHEY and CDR2 SVGAGI come from the germline V gene. The CDR3 reads CASTGQGPNTGELFF. The DNA of the CDR3 is TGTGCCAGCACCGGACAGGGTCCGAACACCGGGGAGCTGTTTTTT.

This clonotype was picked up many times. This chain links TRBV6-5 with TRBJ2-5; a possible D gene is TRBD2 (6 bases). The V end lost 9 bases, the J end lost 1 base, and 9 bases lay between the germline ends. CDR3 length equals 12 residues. CDR1 is MNHEY, CDR2 SVGAGI, per germline. Here the CDR3 reads CASGGAQETQYF. DNA for the CDR3: TGTGCCAGTGGAGGGGCCCAAGAGACCCAGTACTTC.

The V call is TRBV20-1, the J call TRBJ1-2, with 7 bases matching TRBD1. Germline V gene sequence: CDR1 DFQATT, CDR2 SNEGSKA (reference sequence). V dropped 0 bases and J dropped 6; count of bases not matched to a gene: 10. This CDR3 contains 15 residues. This chain's CDR3 is CSARDLEGQSDGYTF. DNA of the CDR3: TGCAGTGCTAGAGATCTTGAGGGACAGAGCGATGGCTACACCTTC.